This T cell receptor beta chain comes out of a study of blood T cells in healthy people across ages. Germline CDR1 is SGHNT and CDR2 is YENEEA. The length of the CDR3 is 16 residues. V gave up 5 bases and J gave up 1 base, with 18 bases separating them. A second about 6 to 11 cycle PCR used barcoded and J-beta primers. TCRdb recomputed calls from the 5' RACE reads with MiXCR, one row per CDR3 protein. The sample yields 650,000 to 1,000,000 distinct CDR3 sequences, around 34% seen once. The sample comprised blood. The clonotype was recovered from a man aged 18-30 years in good health. The chain is built from TRBV11-3 and TRBJ2-7; D ambiguous. The CDR3 bases are TGTGCCAGCAGCCAACGACCCGGCGACGGGTCCTACGAGCAGTACTTC. Translated, it gives CASSQRPGDGSYEQYF.